One and the same sample provided the 20 T cell receptor beta chains below, sequenced in a study of T cell responses to AZD1222 COVID-19 vaccine. Assay: immunoSEQ multiplex PCR; the TCRdb copy retains only in-frame clones and omits some. The sample has about 110,000 clones, roughly nine tenths seen once. The source was peripheral blood, collected on day 0 of AZD1222 vaccination. Receptors originate from an adult in good health.

This clone was detected once. The gene calls are TRBV14 and TRBJ2-4, with 9 bases lining up with TRBD1. Trimming cost V 3 bases and J 1 base; bases outside gene matches: 7. The CDR3 is 17 amino acids. CDR1 is SGHDN and CDR2 is FVKESK in the germline V gene. Written as DNA, the CDR3 is TGTGCCAGCAGCCAGGGGTACAGGGGGCAGGCCAAAAACATTCAGTACTTC. Its protein product is CASSQGYRGQAKNIQYF.

This sequence joins TRBV29-1 and TRBJ1-2; D is unclear. The germline V gene encodes CDR1 SQVTM and CDR2 ANQGSEA. The CDR3 extends over 11 amino acids. Trimming pared 3 bases from V and 1 base from J, leaving 3 bases between. The CDR3 DNA reads TGCAGCGTTGACCTTAACTATGGCTACACCTTC. This codes for CSVDLNYGYTF.

This chain connects TRBV6-4 to TRBJ2-2; TRBD2 agrees at 9 bases. The length of the CDR3 is 15 residues. J lost 4 bases, V lost 5 bases, and 5 bases had no gene match. Germline-derived CDR1 and CDR2 are MRHNA and SNTAGT. The CDR3 protein is CASSSSGGITGELFF. In DNA form, the CDR3 reads TGTGCCAGCAGTTCCAGCGGGGGGATCACCGGGGAGCTGTTTTTT.

This chain connects TRBV11-3 to TRBJ1-6; D is uncertain. This CDR3 is built from 14 residues. Trimming pared 1 base from V and 7 bases from J, leaving 8 bases between. CDR1 and CDR2 from the germline V gene are SGHNT and YENEEA. The CDR3 DNA is TGTGCCAGCAGCTTAGGGTTCCCAAATTCACCCCTCCACTTT. Translated, it gives CASSLGFPNSPLHF.

This clone has more than one count but fewer than ten. The chain recombines TRBV19 with TRBJ1-2; D gene uncertain. The V end was cut by 8 bases, the J end by 0 bases, with 7 bases between. Germline CDR1 is LNHDA and CDR2 is SQIVND (reference sequence). The CDR3 length is 12 residues. The CDR3: CASGPPNYGYTF. In DNA form, the CDR3 reads TGTGCCAGTGGTCCACCTAACTATGGCTACACCTTC.

J is TRBJ1-6 and V is TRBV11-1; D not certain. Germline-derived CDR1 and CDR2 are SGHAT and FQDESV (reference sequence). This CDR3 comprises 12 residues. V was trimmed by 2 bases and J by 7 bases, leaving 3 bases between them. The CDR3 nucleotides are TGTGCCAGCAGCTTAAGAAATTCACCCCTCCACTTT. It translates to CASSLRNSPLHF. The full variable domain, its missing parts supplied by reference TRBV11-1 and TRBJ1-6, is EAEVAQSPRYKITEKSQAVAFWCDPISGHATLYWYRQILGQGPELLVQFQDESVVDDSQLPKDRFSAERLKGVDSTLKIQPAELGDSAMYLCASSLRNSPLHFGNGTRLTVT.

The V call is TRBV28, the J call TRBJ1-2; D gene uncertain. Trimming shortened V by 9 bases and J by 4 bases, and 6 bases separated the two germline ends. Germline CDR1 is MDHEN and CDR2 is SYDVKM. This CDR3 region has 10 residues. This CDR3 reads CASCSYGYTF. The CDR3 DNA is TGTGCCAGTTGTTCCTATGGCTACACCTTC.

The V gene is TRBV9, the J gene TRBJ1-2, with D unclear. This CDR3 spans 15 amino acids. Trimming removed 0 bases from V and 6 bases from J, with 15 bases in between. Germline CDR1 is SGDLS and CDR2 is YYNGEE. CDR3 coding DNA: TGTGCCAGCAGCGTAGACCCCGCCGGCGTGGATGGCTACACCTTC. Protein product: CASSVDPAGVDGYTF.

V usage is TRBV10-2 and J usage is TRBJ2-2; D is perhaps TRBD1 (6 bases). The CDR3 sequence is 15 residues long. Trimming pared 3 bases from V and 4 bases from J, leaving 12 bases between. Germline V gene lookup returns CDR1 WSHSY and CDR2 SAAADI. The CDR3 DNA is TGCGCCAGCAGTGAATGGGGGCCGGGCACCGGGGAGCTGTTTTTT. Its translation is CASSEWGPGTGELFF.

The CDR3, as DNA: TGTGCCAGCAGCTTTCAGGGGTACAATGAGCAGTTCTTC. This sequence encodes CASSFQGYNEQFF. V usage is TRBV7-2 and J usage is TRBJ2-1; the D gene is possibly TRBD1 (6 bases). V was shortened by 3 bases and J by 4 bases, with 7 bases between the two germline ends. The germline V gene has CDR1 SGHTA and CDR2 FQGNSA. The CDR3 has 13 amino acids.

V is TRBV11-2 and J is TRBJ2-5; 10 bases map to TRBD1. In germline, CDR1 is SGHAT, CDR2 FQNNGV. The CDR3 covers 14 residues. Unmatched junction bases numbered 5, after V lost 5 bases and J lost 5 bases. CDR3 sequence (DNA): TGTGCCAGCAGCCCGGGACAGGGGTCGGAGACCCAGTACTTC. Translation: CASSPGQGSETQYF.

V gene TRBV7-2 combines with J gene TRBJ1-1; D not certain. V lost 3 bases and J 6 bases, leaving 20 bases between the germline ends. In germline, CDR1 is SGHTA, CDR2 FQGNSA. The CDR3 runs 16 residues. The CDR3 loop is CASSFSMLGGRAEAFF. CDR3 nucleotides: TGTGCCAGCAGCTTTTCCATGTTAGGTGGTCGCGCTGAAGCTTTCTTT.

The sample holds a few counts of this clone. The genes are TRBV4-3 and TRBJ1-2; TRBD1 might be the D (5 bases). This CDR3 region has 15 residues. Germline CDR1 LGHNA, CDR2 YSLEER. V shed 1 base and J shed 4 bases, with 13 bases lying between them. The CDR3 here is CASSQAWGAGYGYTF. The CDR3 DNA reads as TGCGCCAGCAGCCAAGCCTGGGGCGCTGGCTATGGCTACACCTTC.

This chain links TRBV19 with TRBJ2-1, with 9 positions matching TRBD2. V lost 3 bases, J lost 6 bases, and 9 bases stayed unmatched. Germline V gene sequence: CDR1 LNHDA, CDR2 SQIVND (reference sequence). This CDR3 has 16 residues. CDR3 DNA: TGTGCCAGTAGTATCGGCGCGGGGGGGCGTAGCAATGAGCAGTTCTTC. Its translation: CASSIGAGGRSNEQFF.

Comment on this clone: Additional DNA sequences in this sample encode the identical CDR3. The genes are TRBV19 and TRBJ1-2; 7 bases line up with TRBD1. Germline CDR1 LNHDA, CDR2 SQIVND (reference sequence). The CDR3 is made up of 15 amino acids. With 5 bases clipped from V and 0 bases from J, the junction kept 6 bases outside the gene matches. CDR3 DNA sequence: TGTGCCAGTAGTCTTACCGGGACAGCTAACTATGGCTACACCTTC. Protein sequence: CASSLTGTANYGYTF.

This chain links TRBV28 with TRBJ2-5; D is possibly TRBD1 (5 bases). Germline V gives CDR1 MDHEN, CDR2 SYDVKM. Trimming left V 6 bases short and J 5 bases short, with 19 bases between. This CDR3 is built from 15 residues. The CDR3 protein is CASSTQRQRHETQYF. DNA for the CDR3: TGTGCCAGCAGCACCCAGAGACAGAGGCATGAGACCCAGTACTTC.

As concerns this clone: Different DNA sequences within this sample yield the same CDR3. This chain joins TRBV6-5 and TRBJ1-2; TRBD1 matches 7 bases. The CDR3 is made up of 13 amino acids. With V trimmed by 5 bases and J by 3 bases, 3 bases remained unmatched. Germline V gives CDR1 MNHEY, CDR2 SVGAGI. CDR3 bases: TGTGCCAGCAGTCCTGACAGGGACTATGGCTACACCTTC. Protein: CASSPDRDYGYTF.

The chain links TRBV25-1 to TRBJ1-1; D is unresolved. Germline-derived CDR1 and CDR2 are MGHDK and SYGVNS. V lost 3 bases and J lost 1, with 6 bases in between. This CDR3 contains 13 residues. The CDR3 protein is CASSDRRNTEAFF. The CDR3 DNA reads as TGTGCCAGCAGTGACCGACGGAACACTGAAGCTTTCTTT.

The genes are TRBV7-9 and TRBJ2-7; 7 nucleotides match TRBD1. The CDR3 contains 16 residues. Per germline, CDR1 SEHNR and CDR2 FQNEAQ (reference sequence). Trimming took 5 bases from V and 1 from J; bases not matched to a gene: 11. The CDR3: CASSTHRGRRSYEQYF. As DNA, the CDR3 is TGTGCCAGCAGCACCCACAGGGGAAGAAGGTCCTACGAGCAGTACTTC.

V and J are TRBV4-2 and TRBJ2-6, with D tentatively TRBD1 (6 bases). The CDR3 is made up of 18 amino acids. Germline assignment: CDR1 LGHNA and CDR2 YNFKEQ. V was cut by 0 bases and J by 0 bases, with 12 bases left in between. The CDR3 is CASSQDSGVSSGANVLTF. CDR3 sequence (DNA): TGTGCCAGCAGCCAAGATTCAGGGGTAAGCTCTGGGGCCAACGTCCTGACTTTC.